This T cell receptor (beta chain) was recorded in a study of graft-versus-host responses after intestinal transplantation. The CDR3 runs 16 residues. The J segment lost 2 bases and the V segment lost 4 bases, leaving 11 bases of the junction unmatched. CDR1 is SGDLS, CDR2 YYNGEE, per germline. Measured with immunoSEQ multiplex PCR; TCRdb has only the in-frame clones, and not every one. The sample yields some 85,000 clones, under 95% seen once. Findings and limits, study-wide: GvH clones were found in recipient marrow; some appeared first in ileum or blood.

With regard to this clone: Antigen: not known.

The source was unstimulated CD8+ T cells sorted from spleen or lymph node cells, collected before transplant. V and J are TRBV9 and TRBJ1-2; TRBD1 matches 7 bases. The sequence was collected from a human donor who was the organ donor for an intestinal transplant. CDR3 DNA: TGTGCCAGCAGCTCAGCGACCGCGACAGGGAACTATGGCTACACCTTC. Protein sequence: CASSSATATGNYGYTF.